Listed below are T cell receptor beta chains from one sample, sequenced in a study of blood T cell repertoires in COVID-19. The data were produced by immunoSEQ multiplex PCR, yet TCRdb's version contains in-frame clones alone and is incomplete. Of about 300,000 clones listed, 80% to 90% are singletons. Sequenced sample: peripheral blood. The receptor source for this set is a man aged 40-55 years with acute or convalescent COVID-19. Both conserved end residues are part of each CDR3. D genes are given only for firm matches. Clone size is given for some rows only: seen once, a few or many times, or a class if the clone is expanded.

J	V	size	D	DNA	CDR3
TRBJ1-5	TRBV5-1	.	.	TGCGCCAGCAGCTTGGAGACAGGTTCAAATCAGCCCCAGCATTTT	CASSLETGSNQPQHF
TRBJ1-2	TRBV14	.	TRBD1	TGTGCCAGCAGCCCCCCCGGGACAGGGAAAAATGGCTACACCTTC	CASSPPGTGKNGYTF
TRBJ1-5	TRBV7-9	.	TRBD1	TGTGCCAGCAGCTCGGACAGGGAAAGCAATCAGCCCCAGCATTTT	CASSSDRESNQPQHF
TRBJ2-2	TRBV6-5	once	TRBD1	TGTGCCAGCAGTTACACTTCGGGACAGGGTTTCTGGGAGCTGTTTTTT	CASSYTSGQGFWELFF
TRBJ1-2	TRBV7-3	.	.	TGTGCCAGCAGCTTAACAGGACATGCTGGCTACACCTTC	CASSLTGHAGYTF
TRBJ1-1	TRBV5-1	.	TRBD1	TGCGCCAGCAGCTTACAAACAGGGGGCGTCGGTGAAGCTTTCTTT	CASSLQTGGVGEAFF
TRBJ1-2	TRBV30	.	.	TGTGCGCGCGACGGACGGGGGAACTATGGCTACACCTTC	CARDGRGNYGYTF
TRBJ1-3	TRBV10-1	.	TRBD1	TGCGCCAGCAGCCCGGGGACAGCACCTGGAAACACCATATATTTT	CASSPGTAPGNTIYF
TRBJ2-7	TRBV6-5	.	.	TGTGCCAGCAGCCGACAGAGCCTGTATGAGCAGTACTTC	CASSRQSLYEQYF
TRBJ2-7	TRBV10-1	.	TRBD1	TGCGCCAGCTCCAGGGGGCTATCTTACGAGCAGTACTTC	CASSRGLSYEQYF
TRBJ2-1	TRBV7-2	once	TRBD2	TGTGCCAGCAGCTTAGCAGCGGGGGCCTGGAATGAGCAGTTCTTC	CASSLAAGAWNEQFF
TRBJ2-3	TRBV11-3	.	TRBD2	TGTGCCAGCAGCTTAAGGCGGGGAGGGACTAGCACAGATACGCAGTATTTT	CASSLRRGGTSTDTQYF
TRBJ2-1	TRBV5-1	.	TRBD2	TGCGCCAGCAGCTTAAATGGCGGGGGTTACAATGAGCAGTTCTTC	CASSLNGGGYNEQFF
TRBJ1-1	TRBV5-6	once	.	TGTGCCAGCAGCTTCGGGGACACTGAAGCTTTCTTT	CASSFGDTEAFF
TRBJ2-6	TRBV14	.	.	TGTGCCAGCAGCCAAGTGAGCATTCCCTCAGTCCTGACTTTC	CASSQVSIPSVLTF
TRBJ1-1	TRBV2	.	.	TGTGCCAGCAGCGAAGTCGGGGGCACTGAAGCTTTCTTT	CASSEVGGTEAFF
TRBJ2-2	TRBV5-4	.	TRBD1	TGTGCCAGCAGCACCCCTACAGGGGGCGGTAGAACCGGGGAGCTGTTTTTT	CASSTPTGGGRTGELFF
TRBJ2-2	TRBV24-1	.	.	TGTGCCACCAGTGATTTGCGCCCGGACTCCGGGGAGCTGTTTTTT	CATSDLRPDSGELFF
TRBJ2-4	TRBV10-3	.	TRBD1	TGTGCCATCAGTTCCGGGACAGGGGGCGGAGGGGCCAAAAACATTCAGTACTTC	CAISSGTGGGGAKNIQYF
TRBJ1-1	TRBV5-1	.	TRBD1	TGCGCCAGCAGCTCGACAGGGCCCACTGAAGCTTTCTTT	CASSSTGPTEAFF
TRBJ1-2	TRBV12-3/TRBV12-4	.	TRBD1	TGTGCCAGCAGTTTACAGGGGGGAGGCTACACCTTC	CASSLQGGGYTF
TRBJ1-5	TRBV21-1	.	.	TGTGCCAGCAGCATGGGACAGGGGGCTAACAATCAGCCCCAGCATTTT	CASSMGQGANNQPQHF
TRBJ2-2	TRBV19	.	.	TGTGCCAGTAGGCGGATTGGAAACACCGGGGAGCTGTTTTTT	CASRRIGNTGELFF
TRBJ1-6	TRBV19	.	.	TGTGCCAGTAGTAAGGTTCCAGGGCCAAAAAATTCACCCCTCCACTTT	CASSKVPGPKNSPLHF
TRBJ1-1	TRBV7-9	.	TRBD1	TGTGCCAGCAGCTCGACAGGGCAGAACACTGAAGCTTTCTTT	CASSSTGQNTEAFF